This entry lists 18 T cell receptor beta chains sequenced from one sample in a study of T-cell memory formation after mild COVID-19. TCRdb ran MiXCR on the 5' RACE reads and lists one entry per CDR3 protein. The sample holds about 430,000 distinct CDR3 sequences, 15% to 20% seen once. The sample consisted of PBMCs or a T cell subset sorted from them (not recorded which). These TCRs come from a young man who had mild COVID-19 (a few samples of this study predate the infection). Cell type and time point are not known.

This clonotype has only a few counts. V and J are TRBV12-3 or TRBV12-4 and TRBJ1-6, with 8 nucleotides matching TRBD1. Trimming took 7 bases from V and 8 from J; bases not matched to a gene: 10. This CDR3 comprises 15 residues. The CDR3 DNA follows: TGTGCCAGCACCCCCGGACAGGGATCACATTCACCCCTCCACTTT. Translating it yields CASTPGQGSHSPLHF.

This clonotype came up many times. This rearrangement joins TRBV12-3 or TRBV12-4 to TRBJ2-1; 10 nucleotides match TRBD2. This CDR3 is 16 amino acids long. The V and J ends lost 5 bases and 10 bases, in that order; junction bases with no gene match: 14. CDR3 DNA: TGTGCCAGCAGTCCATTCGGGAGCGGGGGGGCGCAGGAGCAGTTCTTC. Its protein is CASSPFGSGGAQEQFF.

The chain employs TRBV6-5 and TRBJ2-3; 9 nucleotides line up with TRBD2. The CDR3 is 16 amino acids. Unmatched junction bases numbered 7, after V lost 6 bases and J lost 0 bases. The germline V gene encodes CDR1 MNHEY and CDR2 SVGAGI. This CDR3 reads CASRQTSGFSTDTQYF. Written as DNA, the CDR3 is TGTGCCAGCAGACAGACTAGCGGCTTTAGCACAGATACGCAGTATTTT.

V and J are TRBV2 and TRBJ2-7; D is possibly TRBD2 (6 bases). Germline values: CDR1 SNHLY, CDR2 FYNNEI. This CDR3 comprises 13 residues. V gave up 6 bases and J gave up 6 bases, with 15 bases separating them. CDR3 in DNA: TGTGCCAGCAGCCGGGACTTCACCTCCGAGCAGTACTTC. Translated: CASSRDFTSEQYF.

The J gene is TRBJ1-1, the V gene TRBV7-2; TRBD1 agrees at 7 bases. This CDR3 has 11 residues. The V gene's germline CDR1 is SGHTA and CDR2 FQGNSA. V shed 5 bases and J 11 bases; nucleotides not matched to a gene: 5. CDR3 sequence (DNA): TGTGCCAGCAGCAACAGGGGCGCGGCTTTCTTT. Translated, it gives CASSNRGAAFF.

This clonotype has just a few counts. The genes are TRBV4-1 and TRBJ2-2; weak D call: TRBD1 (5 bases). Germline CDR1 MGHRA, CDR2 YSYEKL. The CDR3 contains 18 residues. V lost 0 bases and J 3 bases, leaving 17 bases between the germline ends. CDR3 DNA: TGCGCCAGCAGCCAAGATGAGAAGGGGCAGGGCGACACCGGGGAGCTGTTTTTT. Amino acids: CASSQDEKGQGDTGELFF.

This clonotype was seen a handful of times. This sequence joins TRBV7-2 and TRBJ2-1, with D tentatively TRBD1 or TRBD2 (5 bases each). Trimming stripped 5 bases from V and 4 bases from J, with 12 bases between. Germline assignment: CDR1 SGHTA and CDR2 FQGNSA. The CDR3 is 14 amino acids. CDR3 sequence: CASSGRDGYNEQFF. CDR3 nucleotide sequence: TGTGCCAGCAGCGGCCGGGACGGTTACAATGAGCAGTTCTTC.

This clonotype appeared many times. The chain joins TRBV5-1 to TRBJ2-3; 11 bases are shared with TRBD2. V trimming: 4 bases; J trimming: 6 bases; junction bases outside the gene matches: 7. Germline-derived CDR1 and CDR2 are SGHRS and YFSETQ. This CDR3 contains 15 residues. The CDR3 region has the DNA TGCGCCAGCAGCCGCGTCGGGACTAGCGGCGATACGCAGTATTTT. Amino acids: CASSRVGTSGDTQYF.

This clonotype showed up many times. The chain carries TRBV6-1 and TRBJ1-5, with D perhaps matching TRBD1 (5 bases). The CDR3 has 15 amino acids. Germline-derived CDR1 and CDR2 are MNHNS and SASEGT. Between the trimmed V and J ends, which lost 6 bases and 7 bases, there was a span of 19 bases. CDR3 nucleotides: TGTGCCAGCAGGACTGACAGACGATTTGCCCAGCCCCAGCATTTT. This codes for CASRTDRRFAQPQHF.

The chain's CDR3 is CASSLVGLVDTQYF. The CDR3, as DNA: TGTGCCAGCAGTTTGGTAGGGCTCGTAGATACGCAGTATTTT. The chain employs TRBV7-2 and TRBJ2-3; D remains unclear. V was pared by 6 bases and J by 5 bases, with 15 bases between. CDR1 is SGHTA and CDR2 is FQGNSA in the germline V gene. This CDR3 has 14 amino acids.

This clonotype was picked up a small number of times. The V call is TRBV20-1, the J call TRBJ2-4; D tentatively reads TRBD1 or TRBD2 (5 bases each). Trimming shortened V by 5 bases and J by 0 bases, and 14 bases separated the two germline ends. The germline V gene encodes CDR1 DFQATT and CDR2 SNEGSKA (reference sequence). This CDR3 spans 15 amino acids. The CDR3 DNA reads as TGCAGTGCTGGGACCCAATGGCTAGCCAAAAACATTCAGTACTTC. It encodes CSAGTQWLAKNIQYF.

The V gene is TRBV15, the J gene TRBJ1-3; possible D gene TRBD1, 5 bases. V was clipped by 0 bases and J by 4 bases, with 7 bases between them. Germline V lookup: CDR1 LNHNV, CDR2 YYDKDF (reference sequence). This CDR3 is built from 14 residues. This CDR3 is CATSRDRGGNTIYF. The CDR3 DNA reads as TGTGCCACCAGCAGAGACCGGGGGGGAAACACCATATATTTT. The variable domain in full, completed from reference TRBV15 and TRBJ1-3, reads DAMVIQNPRYQVTQFGKPVTLSCSQTLNHNVMYWYQQKSSQAPKLLFHYYDKDFNNEADTPDNFQSRRPNTSFCFLDIRSPGLGDTAMYLCATSRDRGGNTIYFGEGSWLTVV.

The sample holds many counts of this clonotype. The chain carries TRBV18 and TRBJ2-7, with TRBD1 as a possible D gene (5 bases). The germline gives CDR1 KGHSH, CDR2 LQKENI. V shed 2 bases and J shed 4 bases, with 9 bases lying between them. This CDR3 has 13 residues. The CDR3 loop reads CASSPGAEYEQYF. The DNA for the CDR3 is TGTGCCAGCTCACCAGGGGCAGAGTACGAGCAGTACTTC.

This clonotype has ten or more counts. The chain couples TRBV10-3 to TRBJ1-5, with TRBD1 as a possible D gene (6 bases). Germline CDR1 reads ENHRY; CDR2 reads SYGVKD. The CDR3 extends over 13 amino acids. V was cut by 4 bases and J by 6 bases, with 10 bases left in between. CDR3 nucleotides: TGTGCCATCAGTGGGGGGCGCGGTCAGCCCCAGCATTTT. Residues: CAISGGRGQPQHF.

This rearrangement joins TRBV28 to TRBJ1-2; TRBD1 might be the D (5 bases). CDR1 and CDR2 (germline): MDHEN, SYDVKM. Trimming cost V 6 bases and J 1 base, with 12 bases left between them. The CDR3 totals 14 residues. This CDR3 is CASRTGSVNYGYTF. The CDR3 DNA follows: TGTGCCAGCAGAACAGGAAGCGTTAACTATGGCTACACCTTC.

The chain employs TRBV7-2 and TRBJ1-4, with D uncertain. Germline assignment: CDR1 SGHTA and CDR2 FQGNSA. V lost 5 bases and J 8 bases, leaving 15 bases between the germline ends. This CDR3 comprises 14 residues. In nucleotides, the CDR3 is TGTGCCAGCAGCACGGACGGGTTGGGGGAAAAACTGTTTTTT. Protein product: CASSTDGLGEKLFF.

The gene calls are TRBV7-2 and TRBJ2-7; D not resolved. CDR3 length: 15 amino acids. Germline V gives CDR1 SGHTA, CDR2 FQGNSA. The V end lost 1 base, the J end lost 0 bases, and 10 bases lay between the germline ends. The CDR3 region has the DNA TGTGCCAGCAGCTTAGGCGCGACTGGCTCCTACGAGCAGTACTTC. This sequence encodes CASSLGATGSYEQYF.

This clonotype was seen a handful of times. The V and J genes are TRBV20-1 and TRBJ2-7, with 7 bases identical to TRBD2. The CDR3 has 15 amino acids. Germline CDR1 DFQATT, CDR2 SNEGSKA (reference sequence). V gave up 0 bases and J gave up 0 bases; unmatched junction bases: 5. CDR3 loop: CSARDGEGGSYEQYV. The CDR3 DNA follows: TGCAGTGCTAGAGATGGGGAGGGTGGCTCCTACGAGCAGTACGTC.